This T cell receptor (beta chain) is from a study of human T cells and chemical hapten exposure. CDR1 SEHNR and CDR2 FQNEAQ come from the germline V gene (reference sequence). The CDR3 has 14 residues. Trimming shortened V by 4 bases and J by 9 bases, and 13 bases separated the two germline ends. Noted time point: pre-sensitization, week 0. Described treatment: therapeutic diphenylcyclopropenone sensitization with weekly scalp DPC. TCRdb fed the RACE reads into MiXCR, producing one record per CDR3 protein. The table has under 300,000 distinct CDR3 sequences, approximately 7.5% seen once; the top ten hold about 1.2%.

The sample was whole blood, taken in connection with sensitization to the hapten diphenylcyclopropenone (DPC). The V and J genes are TRBV7-9 and TRBJ1-6, with a tentative D call TRBD1 (5 bases). The sequence came from a young man with alopecia areata. Some clones in this sample may be carry-over from other donors' samples. The CDR3 spells CASSSPGGVSPLHF. The CDR3 coding sequence is TGTGCCAGCAGCTCGCCCGGGGGGGTTTCACCCCTCCACTTT.